The sequence of this T cell receptor (beta chain) was determined in a study of cytomegalovirus exposure and HLA in healthy donors. Points from the study as a whole: The number of N-insertions in an Asian-associated ancestry cluster was reportedly below the roughly 670-donor mean in a later analysis. In a later analysis, CMV-associated beta chains were mostly HLA-associated, it appeared. Most TCR sequences were rare, but some public TCRs occurred in many donors.

Researchers ran the PCR with 60 Vbeta and 13 Jbeta primers. Clones were read by immunoSEQ multiplex PCR, and TCRdb kept only the in-frame ones, dropping some. In the table there are about 140,000 clones, 60% to 85% of which are singletons. There are 19 residues in the CDR3. Per the germline V gene, CDR1 is SGHNT and CDR2 is YYREEE (reference sequence). As concerns this clone: The antigen is not known. The germline gene is not matched at one end of the junction; a read error may be the cause.

The source of this sequence is a man in his forties in good health and CMV-seronegative. The source material was PBMCs. J is TRBJ2-6 and V is TRBV5-4, with 9 nucleotides matching TRBD1. The CDR3: CASSLLTGTGYPGANGLTF. For the CDR3, the DNA is TGTGCCAGCAGTCTACTTACCGGGACAGGGTATCCTGGGGCCAACGGCCTGACTTTC.